The source of this T cell receptor beta chain is a study of shared clonotypes between healthy human individuals. The CDR3 totals 15 residues. V lost 6 bases and J lost 0; bases outside the gene matches: 3. CDR1 MDHEN and CDR2 SYDVKM come from the germline V gene. Positively selected for CCR7, the CD45RO-negative cells used as naive CD8 cells excluded terminally differentiated effector memory CD45RA+ cells. Donors comprised healthy HIV-negative adults lacking recent acute infections or vaccinations. Broader study findings: Sequencing depth was expected to affect clonotype sharing among donors.

Clones were sequenced by immunoSEQ multiplex PCR, and TCRdb holds only the in-frame ones, with some missing. In the table there are about 700,000 clones, about 92% of which are singletons. On this clone itself: Its antigen is as yet unknown.

This chain connects TRBV28 to TRBJ1-4; TRBD1 matches 8 bases. This sequence was found in a man aged 25-40 years in good health. The specimen sequenced was naive CD8+ T cells sorted from blood. DNA of the CDR3: TGTGCCAGCAGGGACAGGGAGGCAACTAATGAAAAACTGTTTTTT. This gives the protein CASRDREATNEKLFF.